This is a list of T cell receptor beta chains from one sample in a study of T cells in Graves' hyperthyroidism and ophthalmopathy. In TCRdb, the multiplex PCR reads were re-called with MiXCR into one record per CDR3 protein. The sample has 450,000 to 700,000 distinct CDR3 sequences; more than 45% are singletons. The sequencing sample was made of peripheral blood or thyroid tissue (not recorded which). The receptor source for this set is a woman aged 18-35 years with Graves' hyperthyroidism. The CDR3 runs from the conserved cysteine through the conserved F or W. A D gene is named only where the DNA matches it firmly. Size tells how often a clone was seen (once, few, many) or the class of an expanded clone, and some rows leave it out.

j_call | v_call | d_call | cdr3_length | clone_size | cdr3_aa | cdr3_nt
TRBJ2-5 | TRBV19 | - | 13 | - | CASYQGSGETQYF | TGTGCCAGTTATCAGGGGAGCGGGGAGACCCAGTACTTC
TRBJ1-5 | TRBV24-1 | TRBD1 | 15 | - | CATSDHRDRNQPQHF | TGTGCCACCAGTGATCATCGGGACAGGAATCAGCCCCAGCATTTT
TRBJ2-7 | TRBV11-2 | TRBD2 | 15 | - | CASRKGLAGVDEQYF | TGTGCCAGCAGGAAGGGACTAGCGGGAGTGGATGAGCAGTACTTC
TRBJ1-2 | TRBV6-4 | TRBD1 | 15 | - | CASSPYGTEAYGYTF | TGTGCCAGCAGTCCTTATGGGACAGAGGCGTATGGCTACACCTTC
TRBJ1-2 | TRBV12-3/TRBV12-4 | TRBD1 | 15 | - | CASSRQGAMGYGYTF | TGTGCCAGCAGCCGACAGGGGGCGATGGGCTATGGCTACACCTTC
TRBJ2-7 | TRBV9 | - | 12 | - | CASSHPSHGQYF | TGTGCCAGCAGCCACCCTTCCCACGGGCAGTACTTC
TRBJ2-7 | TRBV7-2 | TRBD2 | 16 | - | CASSQGTSGSPYEQYF | TGTGCCAGCAGCCAAGGGACTAGCGGATCTCCGTACGAGCAGTACTTC
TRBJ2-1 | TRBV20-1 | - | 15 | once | CSARGVKEATKEQFF | TGCAGTGCTAGGGGGGTAAAAGAGGCCACAAAAGAGCAGTTCTTC
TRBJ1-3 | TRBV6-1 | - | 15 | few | CASILEGPSGNTIYF | TGTGCCAGCATATTGGAGGGGCCCTCTGGAAACACCATATATTTT
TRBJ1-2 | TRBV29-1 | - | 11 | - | CSLDSLYGYTF | TGCAGCCTCGACAGTCTCTATGGCTACACCTTC
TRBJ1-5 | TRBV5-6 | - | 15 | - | CASSLWGISGQPQHF | TGTGCCAGCAGCTTGTGGGGGATATCGGGCCAGCCCCAGCATTTT
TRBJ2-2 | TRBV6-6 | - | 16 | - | CASSYLGGDGDGELFF | TGTGCCAGCAGTTACTTAGGAGGGGACGGTGACGGGGAGCTGTTTTTT
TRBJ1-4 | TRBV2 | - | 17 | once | CASRGPGGTHRNEKLFF | TGTGCCAGCAGAGGTCCGGGGGGTACCCACCGTAATGAAAAACTGTTTTTT
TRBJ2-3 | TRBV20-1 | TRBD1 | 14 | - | CSASSTGVTDTQYF | TGCAGTGCTAGTAGCACAGGGGTCACCGATACGCAGTATTTT
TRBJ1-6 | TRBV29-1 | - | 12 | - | CSFSDSNSPLHF | TGCAGCTTTTCGGACAGCAATTCACCCCTCCACTTT
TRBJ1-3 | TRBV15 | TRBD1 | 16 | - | CATTQGQDPSGNTIYF | TGTGCCACCACACAGGGACAGGACCCCTCTGGAAACACCATATATTTT
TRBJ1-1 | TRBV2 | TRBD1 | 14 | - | CACPIMRGLTEAFF | TGTGCCTGCCCAATTATGAGGGGGCTCACTGAAGCTTTCTTT
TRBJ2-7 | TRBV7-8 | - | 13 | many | CASSMGPTTEQYF | TGTGCCAGCAGCATGGGACCCACCACGGAGCAGTACTTC
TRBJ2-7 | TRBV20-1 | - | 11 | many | CSARSESEQYF | TGCAGTGCTAGATCCGAATCCGAGCAGTACTTC
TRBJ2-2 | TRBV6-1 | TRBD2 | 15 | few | CASRLLAGAPGELFF | TGTGCCAGCAGGCTACTAGCGGGAGCACCCGGGGAGCTGTTTTTT
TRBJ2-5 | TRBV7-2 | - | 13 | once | CASGSGDWETQYF | TGTGCCAGCGGCTCGGGCGATTGGGAGACCCAGTACTTC
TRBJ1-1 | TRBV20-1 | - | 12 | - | CSAIPGRTEAFF | TGCAGTGCTATCCCGGGAAGGACTGAAGCTTTCTTT
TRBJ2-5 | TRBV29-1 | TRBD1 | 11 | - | CSSDRGQTQYF | TGCAGCTCGGACAGGGGGCAGACCCAGTACTTC
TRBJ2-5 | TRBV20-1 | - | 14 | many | CSARDPGSLETQYF | TGCAGTGCTAGAGATCCCGGGAGCTTGGAGACCCAGTACTTC
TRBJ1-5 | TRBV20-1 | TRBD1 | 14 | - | CSASGTGSVQPQHF | TGCAGTGCTAGTGGGACAGGGTCTGTTCAGCCCCAGCATTTT
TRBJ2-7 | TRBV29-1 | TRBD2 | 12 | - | CSGTSGPYEQYF | TGCAGCGGTACTAGCGGGCCCTACGAGCAGTACTTC
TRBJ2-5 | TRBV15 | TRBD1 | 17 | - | CATSSNPGQPHQETQYF | TGTGCCACCAGCAGTAACCCGGGACAGCCCCACCAAGAGACCCAGTACTTC
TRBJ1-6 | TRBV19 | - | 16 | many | CASSILGSSYNSPLHF | TGTGCCAGTAGTATTTTGGGGAGCTCCTATAATTCACCCCTCCACTTT
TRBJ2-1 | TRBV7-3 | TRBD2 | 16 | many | CASSLRRERGRNEQFF | TGTGCCAGCAGCTTAAGGCGGGAGCGGGGAAGAAATGAGCAGTTCTTC
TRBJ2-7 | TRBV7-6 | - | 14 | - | CASSPQGLSYEQYF | TGTGCCAGCTCACCACAAGGACTGTCCTACGAGCAGTACTTC
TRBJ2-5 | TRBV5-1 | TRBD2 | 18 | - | CASSLAWGTSGIQETQYF | TGCGCCAGCAGCTTGGCTTGGGGGACTAGCGGCATCCAAGAGACCCAGTACTTC
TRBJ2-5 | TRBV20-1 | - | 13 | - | CSARLANSGTQYF | TGCAGTGCTAGACTAGCCAATTCTGGGACCCAGTACTTC
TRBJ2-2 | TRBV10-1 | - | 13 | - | CASSEPSQRELFF | TGCGCCAGCAGTGAGCCGTCCCAGAGGGAGCTGTTTTTT
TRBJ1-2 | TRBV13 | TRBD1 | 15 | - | CASSSRQGPSYGYTF | TGTGCCAGCAGCTCACGACAGGGACCGTCCTATGGCTACACCTTC
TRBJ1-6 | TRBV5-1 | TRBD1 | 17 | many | CASSSKPQGAYNSPLHF | TGCGCCAGCAGTTCCAAACCACAGGGGGCCTATAATTCACCCCTCCACTTT
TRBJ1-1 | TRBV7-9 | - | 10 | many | CASETGEAFF | TGTGCCAGTGAGACGGGTGAAGCTTTCTTT
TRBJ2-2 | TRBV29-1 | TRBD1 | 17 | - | CSVEGPAEQGVGGELFF | TGCAGCGTTGAAGGGCCAGCGGAACAGGGGGTAGGAGGGGAGCTGTTTTTT
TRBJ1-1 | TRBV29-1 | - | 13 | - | CSVEGDPLPEAFF | TGCAGCGTTGAGGGGGACCCGCTCCCTGAAGCTTTCTTT
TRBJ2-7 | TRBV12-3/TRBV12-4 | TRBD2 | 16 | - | CASSQGLAGVSYEQYF | TGTGCCAGCAGCCAAGGGCTAGCGGGAGTCTCCTACGAGCAGTACTTC
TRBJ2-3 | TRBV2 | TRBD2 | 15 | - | CASSYLAGFTDTQYF | TGTGCCAGCAGTTATCTAGCGGGCTTCACAGATACGCAGTATTTT
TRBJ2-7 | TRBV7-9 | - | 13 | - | CATLLRDRNEQYF | TGTGCCACCCTACTCCGGGACCGCAATGAGCAGTACTTC
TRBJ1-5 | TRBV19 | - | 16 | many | CASSRGGPVSNQPQHF | TGTGCCAGTAGTAGGGGGGGTCCCGTTAGCAATCAGCCCCAGCATTTT
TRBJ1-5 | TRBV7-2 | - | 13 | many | CASSLQQRQPQHF | TGTGCCAGCAGCCTACAGCAAAGACAGCCCCAGCATTTT
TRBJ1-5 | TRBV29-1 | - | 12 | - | CSVSLGGQPQHF | TGCAGCGTTTCGCTGGGGGGGCAGCCCCAGCATTTT
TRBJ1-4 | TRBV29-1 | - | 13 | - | CSVIPGINEKLFF | TGCAGCGTCATTCCAGGGATTAATGAAAAACTGTTTTTT
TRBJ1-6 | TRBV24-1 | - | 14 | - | CASTYESQHSPLHF | TGTGCCAGCACTTACGAGTCTCAGCATTCACCCCTCCACTTT
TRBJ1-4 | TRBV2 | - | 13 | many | CASSDDLNEKLFF | TGTGCCAGCAGTGACGACCTTAATGAAAAACTGTTTTTT
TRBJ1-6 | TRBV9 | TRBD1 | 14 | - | CASSNGQGESPLHF | TGTGCCAGCAGCAACGGACAGGGTGAATCACCCCTCCACTTT
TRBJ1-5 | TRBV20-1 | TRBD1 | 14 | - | CSARPGQAHQPQHF | TGCAGTGCTAGGCCGGGACAGGCCCATCAGCCCCAGCATTTT
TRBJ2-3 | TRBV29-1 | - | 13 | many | CSVSGLDTDTQYF | TGCAGCGTCTCGGGACTTGACACAGATACGCAGTATTTT
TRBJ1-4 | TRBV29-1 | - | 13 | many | CSVDRGSGEKLFF | TGCAGCGTTGACAGGGGAAGCGGAGAAAAACTGTTTTTT
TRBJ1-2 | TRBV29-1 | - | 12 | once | CSVEKAAGGYTF | TGCAGCGTTGAAAAGGCAGCGGGAGGCTACACCTTC
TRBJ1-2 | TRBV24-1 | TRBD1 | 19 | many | CATSDLEGQRNWRNYGYTF | TGTGCCACCAGTGATTTAGAGGGACAGAGAAACTGGCGTAACTATGGCTACACCTTC